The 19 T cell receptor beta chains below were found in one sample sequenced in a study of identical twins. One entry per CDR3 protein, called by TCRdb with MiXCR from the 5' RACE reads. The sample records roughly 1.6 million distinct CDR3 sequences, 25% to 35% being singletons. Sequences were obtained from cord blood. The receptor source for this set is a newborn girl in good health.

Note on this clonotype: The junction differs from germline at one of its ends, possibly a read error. This CDR3 is CAGSLSTGGGGPYSYEQYF. The CDR3 coding sequence is TGTGCCGGCAGTTTATCAACGGGCGGAGGGGGGCCCTACTCCTACGAGCAGTACTTC. The chain is built from TRBV27 and TRBJ2-7; D may be TRBD1 or TRBD2 (6 bases each). CDR1 is MNHEY, CDR2 SMNVEV, per germline (reference sequence). The CDR3 spans 19 residues.

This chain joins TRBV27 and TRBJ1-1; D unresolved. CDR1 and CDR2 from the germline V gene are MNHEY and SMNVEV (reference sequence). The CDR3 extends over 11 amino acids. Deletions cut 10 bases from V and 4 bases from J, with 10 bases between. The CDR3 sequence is CATWWGTEAFF. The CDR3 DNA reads TGTGCCACCTGGTGGGGCACTGAAGCTTTCTTT.

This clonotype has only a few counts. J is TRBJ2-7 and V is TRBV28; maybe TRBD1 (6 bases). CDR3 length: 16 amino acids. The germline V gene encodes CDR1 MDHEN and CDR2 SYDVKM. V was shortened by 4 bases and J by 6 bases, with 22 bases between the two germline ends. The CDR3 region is CASSSRSGTLSGEQYF. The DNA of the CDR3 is TGTGCCAGCAGTTCCCGATCCGGGACATTGTCGGGCGAGCAGTACTTC.

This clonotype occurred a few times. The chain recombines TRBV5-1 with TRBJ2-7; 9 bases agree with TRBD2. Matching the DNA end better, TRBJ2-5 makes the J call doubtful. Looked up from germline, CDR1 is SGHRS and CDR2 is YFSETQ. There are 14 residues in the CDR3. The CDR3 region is CASSFRTSEETQYF. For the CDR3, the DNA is TGCGCCAGCAGCTTCAGGACTAGCGAGGAGACCCAGTACTTC.

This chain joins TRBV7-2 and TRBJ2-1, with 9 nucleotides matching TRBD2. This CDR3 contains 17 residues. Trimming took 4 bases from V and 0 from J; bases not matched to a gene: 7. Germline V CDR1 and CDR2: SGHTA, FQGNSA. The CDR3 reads CASSSERGAVSYNEQFF. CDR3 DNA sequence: TGTGCCAGCAGCTCGGAGCGGGGGGCCGTCTCCTACAATGAGCAGTTCTTC.

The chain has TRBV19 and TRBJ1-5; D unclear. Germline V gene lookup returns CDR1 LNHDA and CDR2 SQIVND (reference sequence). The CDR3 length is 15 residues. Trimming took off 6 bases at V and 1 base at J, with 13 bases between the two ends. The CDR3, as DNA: TGTGCCAGTAGAAAACAGAGAGCGAGCAATCAGCCCCAGCATTTT. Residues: CASRKQRASNQPQHF.

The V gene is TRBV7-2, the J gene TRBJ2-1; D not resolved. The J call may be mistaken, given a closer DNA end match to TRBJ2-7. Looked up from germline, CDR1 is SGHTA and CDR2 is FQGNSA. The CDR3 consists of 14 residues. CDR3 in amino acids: CASSLDWSYNEQYF. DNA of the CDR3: TGTGCCAGCAGCTTAGACTGGTCCTACAATGAGCAGTACTTC.

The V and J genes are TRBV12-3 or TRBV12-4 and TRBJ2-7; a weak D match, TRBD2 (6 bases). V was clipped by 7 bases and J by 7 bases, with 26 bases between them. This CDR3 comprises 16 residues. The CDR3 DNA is TGTGCCAGCACCCCTCGGGCGGGGTCCTCCTACAATGAGCAGTACTTC. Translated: CASTPRAGSSYNEQYF.

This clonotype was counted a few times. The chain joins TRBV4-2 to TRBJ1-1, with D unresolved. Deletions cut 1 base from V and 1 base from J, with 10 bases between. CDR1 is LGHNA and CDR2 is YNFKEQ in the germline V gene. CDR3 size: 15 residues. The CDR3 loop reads CASSQGNSPNTEAFF. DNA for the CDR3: TGTGCCAGCAGCCAAGGGAACAGCCCGAACACTGAAGCTTTCTTT.

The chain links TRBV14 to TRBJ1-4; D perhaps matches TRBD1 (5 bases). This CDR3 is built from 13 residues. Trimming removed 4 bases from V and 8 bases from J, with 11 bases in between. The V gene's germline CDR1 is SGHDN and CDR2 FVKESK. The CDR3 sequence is CASSRGLREKLFF. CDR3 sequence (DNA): TGTGCCAGCAGCCGGGGCCTGAGAGAAAAACTGTTTTTT.

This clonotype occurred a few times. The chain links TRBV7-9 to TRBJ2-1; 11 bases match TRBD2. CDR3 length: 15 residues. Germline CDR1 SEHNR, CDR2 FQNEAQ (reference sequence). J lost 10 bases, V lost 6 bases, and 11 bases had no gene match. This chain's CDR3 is CASSYPGLAEPEQFF. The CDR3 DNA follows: TGTGCCAGCAGTTATCCGGGACTAGCGGAACCCGAGCAGTTCTTC.

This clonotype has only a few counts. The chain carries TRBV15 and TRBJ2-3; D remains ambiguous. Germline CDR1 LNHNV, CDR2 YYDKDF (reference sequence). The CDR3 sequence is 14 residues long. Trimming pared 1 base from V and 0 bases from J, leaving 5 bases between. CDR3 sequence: CATSRATSTDTQYF. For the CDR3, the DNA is TGTGCCACCAGCAGAGCCACTAGCACAGATACGCAGTATTTT.

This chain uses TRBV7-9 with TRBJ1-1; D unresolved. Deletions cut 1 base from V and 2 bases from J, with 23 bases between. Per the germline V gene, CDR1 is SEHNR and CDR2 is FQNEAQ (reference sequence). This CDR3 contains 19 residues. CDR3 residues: CASSLVGWMGPSPNTEAFF. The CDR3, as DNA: TGTGCCAGCAGCTTAGTTGGTTGGATGGGTCCTTCCCCCAACACTGAAGCTTTCTTT. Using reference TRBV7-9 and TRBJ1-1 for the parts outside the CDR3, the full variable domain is DTGVSQNPRHKITKRGQNVTFRCDPISEHNRLYWYRQTLGQGPEFLTYFQNEAQLEKSRLLSDRFSAERPKGSFSTLEIQRTEQGDSAMYLCASSLVGWMGPSPNTEAFFGQGTRLTVV.

The CDR3 sequence: CASARDTLGAFF. DNA for the CDR3: TGTGCCAGCGCCAGGGACACCCTGGGAGCTTTCTTT. The chain links TRBV28 to TRBJ1-1, with a tentative D call TRBD1 (6 bases). V lost 8 bases and J 10 bases, leaving 17 bases between the germline ends. The CDR3 sequence is 12 residues long. Germline lookup yields CDR1 MDHEN and CDR2 SYDVKM.

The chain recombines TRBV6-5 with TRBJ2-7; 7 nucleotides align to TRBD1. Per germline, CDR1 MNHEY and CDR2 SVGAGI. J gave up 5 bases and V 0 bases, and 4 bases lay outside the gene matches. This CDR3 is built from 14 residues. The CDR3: CASSYSTGTDEQYF. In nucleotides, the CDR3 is TGTGCCAGCAGTTACTCGACAGGGACCGACGAGCAGTACTTC.

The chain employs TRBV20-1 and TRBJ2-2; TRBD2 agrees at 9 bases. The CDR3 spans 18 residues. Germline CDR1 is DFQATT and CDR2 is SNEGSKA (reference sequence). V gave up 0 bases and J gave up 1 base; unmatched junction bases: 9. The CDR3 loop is CSARDPGTSKGNTGELFF. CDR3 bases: TGCAGTGCTAGAGACCCCGGGACTAGCAAAGGGAACACCGGGGAGCTGTTTTTT.

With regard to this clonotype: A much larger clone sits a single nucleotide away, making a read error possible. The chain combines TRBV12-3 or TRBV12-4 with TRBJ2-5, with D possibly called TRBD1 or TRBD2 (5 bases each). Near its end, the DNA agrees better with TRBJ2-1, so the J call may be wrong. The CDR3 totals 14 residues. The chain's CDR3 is CASSLARRGETQFF. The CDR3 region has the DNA TGTGCCAGCAGTTTAGCGCGGAGAGGGGAGACCCAGTTCTTC.

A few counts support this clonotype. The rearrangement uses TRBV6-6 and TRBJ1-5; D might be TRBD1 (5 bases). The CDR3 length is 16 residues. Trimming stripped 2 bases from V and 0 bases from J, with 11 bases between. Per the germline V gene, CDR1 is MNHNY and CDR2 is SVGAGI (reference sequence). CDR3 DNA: TGTGCCAGCAGTTACGCGGGGGGATATAGCAATCAGCCCCAGCATTTT. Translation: CASSYAGGYSNQPQHF.

CDR3 loop: CSAYPSLAVSYEQYF. DNA of the CDR3: TGCAGTGCTTACCCTTCCCTAGCGGTCTCCTACGAGCAGTACTTC. The gene calls are TRBV20-1 and TRBJ2-7; 7 bases map to TRBD2. The CDR3 has 15 residues. Germline V gives CDR1 DFQATT, CDR2 SNEGSKA (reference sequence). The V and J ends lost 5 bases and 0 bases, in that order; junction bases with no gene match: 10.